A single sample is the source of the 2 T cell receptor beta chains below, sequenced in a study of cytomegalovirus exposure and HLA in healthy donors. With 60 Vbeta and 13 Jbeta primers, the PCR was carried out. The repertoire was sequenced with immunoSEQ multiplex PCR; TCRdb's copy has only in-frame clones and lacks some. The ten most abundant clones cover less than 4.5% of a sample with about 120,000 clones. The specimen sequenced was PBMCs. These receptors all come from a man in his thirties or forties in good health and CMV-seronegative.

The J gene is TRBJ2-3, the V gene TRBV7-2; D gene uncertain. V lost 6 bases to trimming and J lost 2 bases, with 3 bases between them. The CDR3 spans 11 residues. CDR1 SGHTA and CDR2 FQGNSA come from the germline V gene. This chain's CDR3 is CASRYTDTQYF. Here the CDR3 DNA reads TGTGCCAGCAGGTACACAGATACGCAGTATTTT.

The rearrangement links TRBV5-1 to TRBJ2-3, with D possibly being TRBD2 (5 bases). Trimming pared 4 bases from V and 0 bases from J, leaving 9 bases between. The CDR3 length is 14 residues. Looked up from germline, CDR1 is SGHRS and CDR2 is YFSETQ. CDR3 sequence reads: CASSPVASTDTQYF. In nucleotides, the CDR3 is TGCGCCAGCAGCCCTGTAGCGAGCACAGATACGCAGTATTTT.